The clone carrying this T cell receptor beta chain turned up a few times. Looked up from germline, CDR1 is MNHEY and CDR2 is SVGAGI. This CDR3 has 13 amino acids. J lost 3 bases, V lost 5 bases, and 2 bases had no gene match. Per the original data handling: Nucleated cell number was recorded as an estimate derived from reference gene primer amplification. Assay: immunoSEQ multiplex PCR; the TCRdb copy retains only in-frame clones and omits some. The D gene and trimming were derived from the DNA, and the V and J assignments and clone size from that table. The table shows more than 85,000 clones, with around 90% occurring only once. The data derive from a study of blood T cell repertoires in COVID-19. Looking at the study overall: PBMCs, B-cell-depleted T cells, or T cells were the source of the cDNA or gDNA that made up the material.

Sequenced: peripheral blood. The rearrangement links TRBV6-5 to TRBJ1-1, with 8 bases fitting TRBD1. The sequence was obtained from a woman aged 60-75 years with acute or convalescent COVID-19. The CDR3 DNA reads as TGTGCCAGCAGTCCGGACAGGGACACTGAAGCTTTCTTT. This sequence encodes CASSPDRDTEAFF.